The clone carrying this T cell receptor beta chain was recorded a few times. The sample comes from a study of siplizumab effects on memory and regulatory T cells. The CDR3 loop spans 12 amino acids. Trimming cost V 5 bases and J 3 bases, with 5 bases left between them. CDR1 is SGHTA, CDR2 FQGNSA, per germline. The method was immunoSEQ multiplex PCR; TCRdb's version includes in-frame clones alone and lacks a portion of them. In the table there are 85,000 to 90,000 clones, 70% to 90% of which are singletons. The source material was CD4+ T cells sorted from blood. The chain combines TRBV7-2 with TRBJ1-5; D remains ambiguous. The receptor's source is a human donor in good health. CDR3: CASSEANQPQHF. The CDR3 nucleotides read TGTGCCAGCAGCGAGGCCAATCAGCCCCAGCATTTT.